This T cell receptor (beta chain) was sequenced for a study of cytomegalovirus exposure and HLA in healthy donors. Study observations and caveats: CMV serostatus was the sole immune exposure information available.

CDR3 length equals 15 residues. Germline V gene sequence: CDR1 SGHTA, CDR2 FQGNSA. A remark on this clone: What it binds is not known.

The study ran its PCR with 60 Vbeta and 13 Jbeta primers. The data were produced by immunoSEQ multiplex PCR, yet TCRdb's version contains in-frame clones alone and is incomplete. The sample has fewer than 200,000 clones, approximately 80% seen once. Sequencing was carried out using PBMCs. This rearrangement joins TRBV7-2 to TRBJ2-5; D possibly corresponds to TRBD2 (6 bases). The J call may be incorrect, as the DNA end agrees better with TRBJ2-7. The origin of this receptor is a woman in her fifties or sixties in good health and CMV-seropositive. CDR3 residues: CASSFGAGSSYEQYF. CDR3 nucleotide sequence: TGTGCCAGCAGCTTCGGTGCGGGGAGCTCCTACGAGCAGTACTTC.